The 21 T cell receptor beta chains listed next were all sequenced from one sample in a study of T cell repertoires in cytomegalovirus infection. MiXCR, run by TCRdb on the reads, gives a single entry per CDR3 protein. The data hold roughly 860,000 distinct CDR3 sequences, with around a third observed a single time. The antigens these receptors bind are not known. This specimen was cultured CD8+ T cells from PBMCs, taken from culture after CMV antigen stimulation. Source of these receptors: a human donor in good health (CMV status not recorded). Some clones in this sample may be carry-over from other donors' samples.

The sample holds many counts of this clonotype. The chain is built from TRBV7-6 and TRBJ2-1; D possibly uses TRBD1 or TRBD2 (5 bases each). This CDR3 has 13 amino acids. The V gene lost 6 bases and the J gene lost 7 bases, with 13 bases spanning the gap. Germline V CDR1 and CDR2: SGHVS, FNYEAQ. In DNA form, the CDR3 reads TGTGCCAGCAGTCTGGGACCGGGGAATGAGCAGTTCTTC. As protein: CASSLGPGNEQFF.

This chain connects TRBV12-3 or TRBV12-4 to TRBJ1-5; TRBD1 might be the D (5 bases). The CDR3 has 15 residues. The germline V and J ends were trimmed by 3 bases and 6 bases, with 15 bases remaining between them. The CDR3 loop is CASSFGRVDIQPQHF. CDR3 bases: TGTGCCAGCAGTTTTGGCAGGGTCGACATTCAGCCCCAGCATTTT.

The chain is built from TRBV12-3 or TRBV12-4 and TRBJ1-2; 8 bases fit TRBD1. The V and J ends lost 5 bases and 8 bases, in that order; junction bases with no gene match: 4. CDR3 length: 12 residues. The CDR3 spells CASSIGTGGYTF. The CDR3 coding sequence is TGTGCCAGCAGTATCGGGACAGGCGGCTACACCTTC.

Regarding this clonotype: At one of its ends the junction is not consistent with the germline gene, which may arise from a read error. The chain combines TRBV4-1 with TRBJ2-1, with TRBD1 matching 8 bases. The length of the CDR3 is 16 residues. Looked up from germline, CDR1 is MGHRA and CDR2 is YSYEKL. CDR3 nucleotides: TGTGCCAGCAGCCACCCTGAGACAGGGGCAGACAATGAGCAGTTCTTC. It specifies CASSHPETGADNEQFF.

CDR3 in amino acids: CASSLEGDSRLGEAFF. Written as DNA, the CDR3 is TGTGCCAGCAGCTTAGAAGGGGACAGCCGTCTGGGGGAAGCTTTCTTT. The rearrangement links TRBV7-8 to TRBJ1-1, with 7 positions matching TRBD1. Looked up from germline, CDR1 is SGHVS and CDR2 is FQNEAQ. V lost 1 base to trimming and J lost 8 bases; unmatched junction nucleotides: 13. The CDR3 has 16 amino acids.

This clonotype appeared a few times. The rearrangement uses TRBV9 and TRBJ1-1; D is possibly TRBD1 (5 bases). V shed 2 bases and J shed 1 base, with 9 bases lying between them. The CDR3 has 14 amino acids. From germline, CDR1 is SGDLS and CDR2 YYNGEE. In DNA, the CDR3 is TGTGCCAGCAGCGTTTGGGACTCGAACACTGAAGCTTTCTTT. Encoded protein: CASSVWDSNTEAFF.

This clonotype appeared many times. The chain has TRBV7-8 and TRBJ2-5; TRBD1 is a possible D gene (6 bases). Deletions cut 7 bases from V and 2 bases from J, with 20 bases between. Looked up from germline, CDR1 is SGHVS and CDR2 is FQNEAQ. This CDR3 has 16 amino acids. The CDR3 DNA is TGTGCCAGCAAATCTTTTAGCCGGGACAAACAAGAGACCCAGTACTTC. Its protein product is CASKSFSRDKQETQYF.

The genes are TRBV3-1 and TRBJ2-5; D ambiguous. Germline V gives CDR1 LGHDT, CDR2 YNNKEL (reference sequence). V was pared by 6 bases and J by 3 bases, with 17 bases between. The CDR3 has 15 residues. CDR3 sequence (DNA): TGTGCCAGCAGTCAGTTGGGATGGCGCGAAGAGACCCAGTACTTC. Its protein is CASSQLGWREETQYF.

The V call is TRBV7-9, the J call TRBJ1-1; D gene uncertain. V shed 5 bases and J shed 0 bases, with 13 bases lying between them. CDR1 is SEHNR, CDR2 FQNEAQ, per germline (reference sequence). The CDR3 has 15 residues. Written as DNA, the CDR3 is TGTGCCAGCAGCCAAACACGGACTCTGAACACTGAAGCTTTCTTT. It encodes CASSQTRTLNTEAFF. The full variable domain, its missing parts supplied by reference TRBV7-9 and TRBJ1-1, is DTGVSQNPRHKITKRGQNVTFRCDPISEHNRLYWYRQTLGQGPEFLTYFQNEAQLEKSRLLSDRFSAERPKGSFSTLEIQRTEQGDSAMYLCASSQTRTLNTEAFFGQGTRLTVV.

This clonotype showed up just a few times. The chain is built from TRBV7-9 and TRBJ2-3, with D possibly being TRBD1 (5 bases). Trimming removed 0 bases from V and 4 bases from J, with 20 bases in between. CDR1 and CDR2 (germline): SEHNR, FQNEAQ (reference sequence). The CDR3 length is 18 residues. This CDR3 is CASSLAEGVWTTADTQYF. The CDR3 DNA reads as TGTGCCAGCAGCTTAGCGGAAGGGGTCTGGACGACGGCAGATACGCAGTATTTT.

The chain couples TRBV28 to TRBJ2-7, with 7 bases lining up with TRBD1. Germline CDR1 reads MDHEN; CDR2 reads SYDVKM. This CDR3 region has 14 residues. Trimming took 5 bases from V and 5 from J; bases not matched to a gene: 9. The DNA of the CDR3 is TGTGCCAGCAGTGAGACAGGGAGTGTCAACGAGCAGTACGTC. Its translation is CASSETGSVNEQYV.

This clonotype was observed at least ten times. The chain is built from TRBV7-8 and TRBJ1-5; D is undetermined. Trimming removed 5 bases from V and 0 bases from J, with 20 bases in between. The CDR3 sequence is 18 residues long. Germline values: CDR1 SGHVS, CDR2 FQNEAQ. CDR3 region: CASSIAPPGDNSNQPQHF. The CDR3 coding sequence is TGTGCCAGCAGCATCGCCCCCCCGGGAGACAATAGCAATCAGCCCCAGCATTTT.

The chain combines TRBV7-9 with TRBJ2-7; 10 bases align to TRBD1. Germline trimming cut 0 bases from V and 2 bases from J; bases unmatched to any gene: 1. CDR3 size: 15 residues. CDR1 and CDR2 (germline): SEHNR, FQNEAQ (reference sequence). The CDR3 region has the DNA TGTGCCAGCAGCTTAGCAGGACAGGGGGCCTACGAGCAGTACGTC. Translation: CASSLAGQGAYEQYV.

This clonotype was counted a few times. The J gene is TRBJ1-1, the V gene TRBV11-2, with no clear D. CDR1 SGHAT and CDR2 FQNNGV come from the germline V gene. Deletions cut 3 bases from V and 3 bases from J, with 8 bases between. This CDR3 region has 13 residues. The CDR3 loop is CASSFWRDTEAFF. CDR3 DNA sequence: TGTGCCAGCAGCTTTTGGCGGGACACTGAAGCTTTCTTT.

This clonotype was detected a few times. This chain links TRBV7-9 with TRBJ2-1, with 7 bases that match TRBD2. J was trimmed by 8 bases and V by 5 bases; bases with no gene match: 18. This CDR3 spans 17 amino acids. Germline V gives CDR1 SEHNR, CDR2 FQNEAQ (reference sequence). This CDR3 reads CASSPEAGRATFDEQFF. CDR3 sequence (DNA): TGTGCCAGCAGCCCCGAAGCGGGGCGAGCTACATTCGATGAGCAGTTCTTC.

This clonotype came up a few times. V and J are TRBV7-9 and TRBJ1-2, with D possibly matching TRBD1 (5 bases). The V gene's germline CDR1 is SEHNR and CDR2 FQNEAQ (reference sequence). This CDR3 comprises 15 residues. V gave up 5 bases and J gave up 4 bases, with 17 bases separating them. CDR3 sequence: CASSGLKGHIYGYTF. CDR3 sequence (DNA): TGTGCCAGCAGCGGGTTGAAGGGGCATATCTATGGCTACACCTTC.

In DNA, the CDR3 is TGTGCCATCAGTGTAACTAAGGACAGGGGCTCCTACGAGCAGTACTTC. Protein: CAISVTKDRGSYEQYF. The chain has TRBV10-3 and TRBJ2-7; the match to TRBD1 covers 9 bases. Germline CDR1 reads ENHRY; CDR2 reads SYGVKD. After removal of 4 bases from V and 0 bases from J, the junction contained 7 bases not matched to a gene. This CDR3 spans 16 amino acids.

The chain is built from TRBV2 and TRBJ1-2; D perhaps matches TRBD1 (6 bases). Looked up from germline, CDR1 is SNHLY and CDR2 is FYNNEI. The CDR3 covers 12 residues. V shed 10 bases and J shed 4 bases, with 13 bases lying between them. CDR3 region: CANDRTSYGYTF. The CDR3 region has the DNA TGTGCCAACGACAGGACCTCCTATGGCTACACCTTC. Full variable domain (outside the CDR3, taken from reference TRBV2 and TRBJ1-2): EPEVTQTPSHQVTQMGQEVILRCVPISNHLYFYWYRQILGQKVEFLVSFYNNEISEKSEIFDDQFSVERPDGSNFTLKIRSTKLEDSAMYFCANDRTSYGYTFGSGTRLTVV.

This clonotype showed up just a few times. The chain uses TRBV27 and TRBJ2-1; tentatively, D is TRBD1 (5 bases). V was pared by 0 bases and J by 8 bases, with 11 bases between. CDR1 and CDR2 (germline): MNHEY, SMNVEV (reference sequence). The CDR3 loop spans 14 amino acids. This CDR3 is CASSLSRRVDEQFF. CDR3 nucleotide sequence: TGTGCCAGCAGTTTATCGCGCAGGGTGGATGAGCAGTTCTTC.

This clonotype showed up just a few times. V usage is TRBV7-6 and J usage is TRBJ1-4, with D tentatively TRBD1 (5 bases). The CDR3 contains 15 residues. The V and J ends lost 4 bases and 8 bases respectively, with 17 bases between them. Per germline, CDR1 SGHVS and CDR2 FNYEAQ. The DNA of the CDR3 is TGTGCCAGCAGCTCAGGACACGACACTCTGGAAAAACTGTTTTTT. This gives the protein CASSSGHDTLEKLFF.

This chain connects TRBV6-4 to TRBJ1-5, with a weak D call TRBD1 (5 bases). Per germline, CDR1 MRHNA and CDR2 SNTAGT. The V end was cut by 3 bases, the J end by 5 bases, with 8 bases between. The CDR3 extends over 13 amino acids. The CDR3 reads CASSEGQYQPQHF. The CDR3 nucleotides read TGTGCCAGCAGTGAGGGGCAGTATCAGCCCCAGCATTTT.